Listed here are 3 T cell receptor beta chains from one sample, sequenced in a study of CDR3 diversity in severe acne. TCRdb re-derived calls from the PCR reads in MiXCR, one entry per CDR3 protein. The sample holds about 84,000 distinct CDR3 sequences, roughly 51% seen once. The sequencing input was blood. These receptors originate from a male donor in good health, without acne.

In DNA, the CDR3 is TGTGCCAGCAGCCCCGAGGGGCAGCCTAATTCACCCCTCCACTTT. This codes for CASSPEGQPNSPLHF. The V gene is TRBV7-9, the J gene TRBJ1-6; D possibly corresponds to TRBD1 (5 bases). This CDR3 has 15 residues. Trimming removed 5 bases from V and 6 bases from J, with 14 bases in between. The germline V gene has CDR1 SEHNR and CDR2 FQNEAQ (reference sequence).

The gene calls are TRBV13 and TRBJ2-1; 12 positions agree with TRBD2. V was pared by 0 bases and J by 10 bases, with 10 bases of the junction left unmatched. The germline V gene has CDR1 PRHDT and CDR2 FYEKMQ (reference sequence). This CDR3 contains 17 residues. This CDR3 reads CASSLGQASGGAGEQFF. CDR3 coding DNA: TGTGCCAGCAGCTTAGGCCAGGCTAGCGGGGGGGCGGGCGAGCAGTTCTTC. The full variable domain, its missing parts supplied by reference TRBV13 and TRBJ2-1, is AAGVIQSPRHLIKEKRETATLKCYPIPRHDTVYWYQQGPGQDPQFLISFYEKMQSDKGSIPDRFSAQQFSDYHSELNMSSLELGDSALYFCASSLGQASGGAGEQFFGPGTRLTVL.

The chain uses TRBV20-1 and TRBJ1-1, with TRBD1 identical over 7 bases. The CDR3 length is 14 residues. V was clipped by 5 bases and J by 6 bases; unmatched bases: 12. Germline V lookup: CDR1 DFQATT, CDR2 SNEGSKA (reference sequence). Here the CDR3 DNA reads TGCAGTGCTCTCCGACAGGGCTTGTGTGCTGAAGCTTTCTTT. Translating gives CSALRQGLCAEAFF.